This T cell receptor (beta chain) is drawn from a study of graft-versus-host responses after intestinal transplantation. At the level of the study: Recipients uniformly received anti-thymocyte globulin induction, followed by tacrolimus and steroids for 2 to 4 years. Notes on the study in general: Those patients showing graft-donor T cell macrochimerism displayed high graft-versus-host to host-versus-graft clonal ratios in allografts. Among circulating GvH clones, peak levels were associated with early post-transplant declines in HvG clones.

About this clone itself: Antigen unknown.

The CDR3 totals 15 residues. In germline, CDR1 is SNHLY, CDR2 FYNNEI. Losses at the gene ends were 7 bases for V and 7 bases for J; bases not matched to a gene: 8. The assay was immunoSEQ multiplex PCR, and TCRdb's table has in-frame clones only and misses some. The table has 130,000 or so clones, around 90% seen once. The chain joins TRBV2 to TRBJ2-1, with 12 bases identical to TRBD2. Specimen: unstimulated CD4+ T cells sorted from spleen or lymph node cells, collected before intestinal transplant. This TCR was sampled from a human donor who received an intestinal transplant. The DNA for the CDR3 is TGTGCCAGCACCTCTCTAGCGGGGGGGGGAAATGAGCAGTTCTTC. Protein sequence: CASTSLAGGGNEQFF.